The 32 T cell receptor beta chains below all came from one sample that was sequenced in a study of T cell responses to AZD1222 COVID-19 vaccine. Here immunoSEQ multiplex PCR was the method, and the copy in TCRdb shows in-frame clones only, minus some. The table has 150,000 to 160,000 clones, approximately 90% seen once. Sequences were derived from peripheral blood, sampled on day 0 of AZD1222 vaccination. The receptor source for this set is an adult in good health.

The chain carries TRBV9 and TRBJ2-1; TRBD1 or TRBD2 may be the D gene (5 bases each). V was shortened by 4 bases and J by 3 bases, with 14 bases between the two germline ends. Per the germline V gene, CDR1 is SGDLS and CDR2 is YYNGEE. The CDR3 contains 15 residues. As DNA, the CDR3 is TGTGCCAGCAGCTTGGGACCAAGAGACTACAATGAGCAGTTCTTC. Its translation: CASSLGPRDYNEQFF.

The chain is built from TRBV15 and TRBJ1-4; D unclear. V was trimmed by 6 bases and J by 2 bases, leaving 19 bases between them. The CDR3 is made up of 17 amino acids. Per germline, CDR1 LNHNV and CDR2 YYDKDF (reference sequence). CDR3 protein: CATRIVGGRTTNEKLFF. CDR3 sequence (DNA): TGTGCCACCAGAATAGTTGGTGGTCGGACGACTAATGAAAAACTGTTTTTT. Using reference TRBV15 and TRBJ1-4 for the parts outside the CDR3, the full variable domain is DAMVIQNPRYQVTQFGKPVTLSCSQTLNHNVMYWYQQKSSQAPKLLFHYYDKDFNNEADTPDNFQSRRPNTSFCFLDIRSPGLGDTAMYLCATRIVGGRTTNEKLFFGSGTQLSVL.

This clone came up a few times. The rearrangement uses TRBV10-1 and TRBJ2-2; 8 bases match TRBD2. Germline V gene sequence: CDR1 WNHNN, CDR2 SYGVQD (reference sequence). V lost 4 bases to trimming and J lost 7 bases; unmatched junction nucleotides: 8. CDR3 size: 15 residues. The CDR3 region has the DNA TGCGCCAGCAGTGGTGCGGGGGGCCAAGACGGGGAGCTGTTTTTT. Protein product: CASSGAGGQDGELFF.

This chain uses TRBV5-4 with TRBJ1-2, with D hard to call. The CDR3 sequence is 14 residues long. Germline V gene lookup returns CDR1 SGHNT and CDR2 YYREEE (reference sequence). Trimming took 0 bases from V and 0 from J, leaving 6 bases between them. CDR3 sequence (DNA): TGTGCCAGCAGCTTGGACAGCTCTAACTATGGCTACACCTTC. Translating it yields CASSLDSSNYGYTF.

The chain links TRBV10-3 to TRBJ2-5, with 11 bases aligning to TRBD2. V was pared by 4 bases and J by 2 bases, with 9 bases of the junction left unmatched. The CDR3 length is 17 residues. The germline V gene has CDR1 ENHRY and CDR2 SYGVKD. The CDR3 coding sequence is TGTGCCATCAGTGCCCTAGCGGGGGGCTCAGTGCAAGAGACCCAGTACTTC. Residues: CAISALAGGSVQETQYF.

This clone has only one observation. CDR3 sequence: CASSSSWGQGYYGYTF. CDR3 in DNA: TGTGCCAGCAGCTCCTCCTGGGGTCAGGGGTACTATGGCTACACCTTC. The rearrangement uses TRBV7-2 and TRBJ1-2; the D gene is possibly TRBD1 (6 bases). The ends were cut back, 4 bases at V and 3 bases at J, with 18 bases in the middle. The CDR3 extends over 16 amino acids. Germline-derived CDR1 and CDR2 are SGHTA and FQGNSA.

The CDR3 nucleotides are TGTGCCAGCAGCCAAGCGGGGGCATCCTACAATGAGCAGTTCTTC. Translated, it gives CASSQAGASYNEQFF. The chain combines TRBV7-9 with TRBJ2-1; 8 positions agree with TRBD2. This CDR3 has 15 amino acids. After removal of 5 bases from V and 1 base from J, the junction contained 4 bases not matched to a gene. Germline values: CDR1 SEHNR, CDR2 FQNEAQ (reference sequence).

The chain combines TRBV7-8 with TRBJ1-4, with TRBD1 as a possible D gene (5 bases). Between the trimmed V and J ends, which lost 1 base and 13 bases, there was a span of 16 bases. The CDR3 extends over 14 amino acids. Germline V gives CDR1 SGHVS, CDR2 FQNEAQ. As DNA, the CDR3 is TGTGCCAGCAGCTTAGATCAGGGCGGGCGGTCACTGTTTTTT. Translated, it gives CASSLDQGGRSLFF.

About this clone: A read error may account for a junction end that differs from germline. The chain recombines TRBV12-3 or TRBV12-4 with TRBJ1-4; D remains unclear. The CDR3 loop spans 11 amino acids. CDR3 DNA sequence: TGTGCCAGCAGTCTTCGGCTCCTGCCGATTTTT. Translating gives CASSLRLLPIF.

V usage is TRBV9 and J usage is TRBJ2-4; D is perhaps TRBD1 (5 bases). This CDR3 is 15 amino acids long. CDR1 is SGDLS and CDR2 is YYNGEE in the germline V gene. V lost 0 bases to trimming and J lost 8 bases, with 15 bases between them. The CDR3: CASSVEGYFGDIQYF. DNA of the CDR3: TGTGCCAGCAGCGTAGAGGGGTACTTCGGAGACATTCAGTACTTC.

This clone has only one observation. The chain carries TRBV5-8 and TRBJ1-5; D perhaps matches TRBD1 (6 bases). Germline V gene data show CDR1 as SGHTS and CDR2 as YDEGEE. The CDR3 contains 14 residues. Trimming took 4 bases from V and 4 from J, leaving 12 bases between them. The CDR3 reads CASSRRQDNQPQHF. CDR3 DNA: TGTGCCAGCAGCCGCCGACAGGATAATCAGCCCCAGCATTTT.

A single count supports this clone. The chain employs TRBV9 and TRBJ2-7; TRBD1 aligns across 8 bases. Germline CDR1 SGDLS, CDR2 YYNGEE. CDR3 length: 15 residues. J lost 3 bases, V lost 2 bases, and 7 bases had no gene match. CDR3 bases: TGTGCCAGCAGCGTTGGGACAGGAATTCTCTACGAGCAGTACTTC. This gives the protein CASSVGTGILYEQYF.

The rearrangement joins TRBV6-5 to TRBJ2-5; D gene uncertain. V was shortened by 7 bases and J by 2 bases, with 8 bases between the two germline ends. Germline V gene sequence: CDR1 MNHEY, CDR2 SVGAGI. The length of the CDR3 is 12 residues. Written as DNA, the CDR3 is TGTGCCAGCATCGGGTCGCAAGAGACCCAGTACTTC. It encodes CASIGSQETQYF.

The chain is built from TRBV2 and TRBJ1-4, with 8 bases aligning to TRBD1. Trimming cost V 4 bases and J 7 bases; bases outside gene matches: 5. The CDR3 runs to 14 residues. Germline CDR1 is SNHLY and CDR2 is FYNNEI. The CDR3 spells CASSGQGLSEKLFF. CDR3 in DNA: TGTGCCAGCAGTGGACAGGGGTTGAGTGAAAAACTGTTTTTT.

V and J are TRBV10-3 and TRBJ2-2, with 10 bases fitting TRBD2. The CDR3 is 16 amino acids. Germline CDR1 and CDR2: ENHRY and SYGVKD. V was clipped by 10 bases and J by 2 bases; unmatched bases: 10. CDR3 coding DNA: TGTGCCAGCAAAATCACTAGCGGGGCTAACACCGGGGAGCTGTTTTTT. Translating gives CASKITSGANTGELFF.

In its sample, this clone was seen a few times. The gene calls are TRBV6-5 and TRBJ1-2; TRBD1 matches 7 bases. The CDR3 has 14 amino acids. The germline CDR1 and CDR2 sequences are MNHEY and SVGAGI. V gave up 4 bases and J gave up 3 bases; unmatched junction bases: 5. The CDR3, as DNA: TGTGCCAGCAGTTCCGGGGGGACAGACTATGGCTACACCTTC. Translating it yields CASSSGGTDYGYTF.

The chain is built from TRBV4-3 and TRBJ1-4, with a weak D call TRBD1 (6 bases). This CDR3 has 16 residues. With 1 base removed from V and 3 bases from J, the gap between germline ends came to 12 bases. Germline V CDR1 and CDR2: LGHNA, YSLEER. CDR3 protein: CASSQVGGWSNEKLFF. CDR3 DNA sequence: TGCGCCAGCAGCCAAGTGGGGGGCTGGTCTAATGAAAAACTGTTTTTT.

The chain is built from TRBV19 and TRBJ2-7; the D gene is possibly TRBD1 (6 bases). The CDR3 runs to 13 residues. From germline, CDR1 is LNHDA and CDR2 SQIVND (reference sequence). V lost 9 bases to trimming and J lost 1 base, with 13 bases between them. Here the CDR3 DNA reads TGTGCCAGCAAAATCCAGGGGTCCTACGAGCAGTACTTC. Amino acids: CASKIQGSYEQYF.

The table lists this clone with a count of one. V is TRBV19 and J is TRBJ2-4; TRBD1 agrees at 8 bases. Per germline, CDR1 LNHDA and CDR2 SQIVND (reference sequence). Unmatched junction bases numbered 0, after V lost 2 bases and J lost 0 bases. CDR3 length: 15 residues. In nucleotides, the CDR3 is TGTGCCAGTAGTATACAGGGGGCAGCCAAAAACATTCAGTACTTC. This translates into CASSIQGAAKNIQYF.

The CDR3 DNA reads as TGTGCCAGCAGTGGACTAGCGGGGGGGAGCACAGATACGCAGTATTTT. Protein sequence: CASSGLAGGSTDTQYF. The chain uses TRBV28 and TRBJ2-3; 15 bases line up with TRBD2. V was clipped by 5 bases and J by 0 bases; unmatched bases: 0. Germline lookup yields CDR1 MDHEN and CDR2 SYDVKM. This CDR3 region has 16 residues.

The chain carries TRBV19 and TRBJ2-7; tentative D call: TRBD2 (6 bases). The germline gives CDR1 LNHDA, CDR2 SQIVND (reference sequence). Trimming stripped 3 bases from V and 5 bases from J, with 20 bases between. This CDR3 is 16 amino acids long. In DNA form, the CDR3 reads TGTGCCAGTAGTATGGGCGGGGTCTCTTACTTCGACGAGCAGTACTTC. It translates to CASSMGGVSYFDEQYF. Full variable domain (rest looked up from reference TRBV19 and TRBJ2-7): DGGITQSPKYLFRKEGQNVTLSCEQNLNHDAMYWYRQDPGQGLRLIYYSQIVNDFQKGDIAEGYSVSREKKESFPLTVTSAQKNPTAFYLCASSMGGVSYFDEQYFGPGTRLTVT.

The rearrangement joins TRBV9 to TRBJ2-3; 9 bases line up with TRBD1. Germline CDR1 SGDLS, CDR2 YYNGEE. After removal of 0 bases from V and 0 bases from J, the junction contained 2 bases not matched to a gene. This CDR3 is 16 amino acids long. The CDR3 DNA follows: TGTGCCAGCAGCGTAGGGACAGGGGCAAGCACAGATACGCAGTATTTT. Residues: CASSVGTGASTDTQYF.

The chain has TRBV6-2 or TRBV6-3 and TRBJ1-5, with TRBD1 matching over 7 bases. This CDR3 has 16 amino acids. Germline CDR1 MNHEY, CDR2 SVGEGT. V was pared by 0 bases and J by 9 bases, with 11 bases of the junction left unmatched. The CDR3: CASSYSAGQAGGPQHF. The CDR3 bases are TGTGCCAGCAGTTACTCGGCAGGACAGGCGGGTGGGCCCCAGCATTTT.

CDR3 amino acids: CASSRTGGEQYF. CDR3 sequence (DNA): TGTGCCAGCAGCCGGACAGGCGGCGAGCAGTACTTC. The J gene is TRBJ2-7, the V gene TRBV12-3 or TRBV12-4; 7 nucleotides line up with TRBD1. There are 12 residues in the CDR3. V lost 6 bases and J lost 6; bases outside the gene matches: 5.

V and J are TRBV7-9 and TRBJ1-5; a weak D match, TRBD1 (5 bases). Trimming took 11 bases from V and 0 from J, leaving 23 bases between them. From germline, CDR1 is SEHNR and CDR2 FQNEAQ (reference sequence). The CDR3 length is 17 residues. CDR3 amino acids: CALTIPLDTLSNQPQHF. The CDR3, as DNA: TGTGCCTTGACTATCCCTTTGGACACTCTTAGCAATCAGCCCCAGCATTTT.

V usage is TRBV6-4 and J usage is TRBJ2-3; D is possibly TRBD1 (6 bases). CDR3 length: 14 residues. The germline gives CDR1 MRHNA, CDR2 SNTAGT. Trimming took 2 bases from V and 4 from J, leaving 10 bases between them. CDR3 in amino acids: CASSDPKGADTQYF. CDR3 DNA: TGTGCCAGCAGTGACCCGAAGGGGGCAGATACGCAGTATTTT.

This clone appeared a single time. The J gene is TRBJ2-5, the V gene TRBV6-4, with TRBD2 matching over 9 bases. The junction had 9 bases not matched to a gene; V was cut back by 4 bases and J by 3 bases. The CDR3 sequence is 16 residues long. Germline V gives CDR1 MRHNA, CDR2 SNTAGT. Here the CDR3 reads CASSADMTSGKETQYF. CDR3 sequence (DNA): TGTGCCAGCAGTGCCGATATGACTAGCGGAAAAGAGACCCAGTACTTC.

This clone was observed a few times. CDR3 bases: TGTGCCAGCAGCTTAGACACCCCCTACGAGCAGTACTTC. Translating it yields CASSLDTPYEQYF. This chain connects TRBV11-2 to TRBJ2-7; D not certain. V shed 0 bases and J shed 2 bases, with 5 bases lying between them. Germline CDR1 is SGHAT and CDR2 is FQNNGV. This CDR3 region has 13 residues.

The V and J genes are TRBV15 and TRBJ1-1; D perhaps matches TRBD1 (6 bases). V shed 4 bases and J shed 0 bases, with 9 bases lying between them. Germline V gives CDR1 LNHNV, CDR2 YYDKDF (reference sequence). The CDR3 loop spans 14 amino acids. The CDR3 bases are TGTGCCACCAGCAAGGACAGAATGAACACTGAAGCTTTCTTT. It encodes CATSKDRMNTEAFF.

The CDR3 coding sequence is TGTGCCAGTAGGGACAGGCCCTATGGCTACACCTTC. It translates to CASRDRPYGYTF. The V gene is TRBV19, the J gene TRBJ1-2; 7 bases agree with TRBD1. Trimming took 6 bases from V and 4 from J; bases not matched to a gene: 2. The CDR3 runs 12 residues. Germline V gene sequence: CDR1 LNHDA, CDR2 SQIVND (reference sequence).

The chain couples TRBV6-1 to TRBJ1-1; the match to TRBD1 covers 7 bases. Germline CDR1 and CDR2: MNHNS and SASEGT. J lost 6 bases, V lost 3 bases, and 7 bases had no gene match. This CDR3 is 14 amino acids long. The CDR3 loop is CASSDRGSGAEAFF. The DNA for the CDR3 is TGTGCCAGCAGTGACAGGGGGTCAGGCGCTGAAGCTTTCTTT.

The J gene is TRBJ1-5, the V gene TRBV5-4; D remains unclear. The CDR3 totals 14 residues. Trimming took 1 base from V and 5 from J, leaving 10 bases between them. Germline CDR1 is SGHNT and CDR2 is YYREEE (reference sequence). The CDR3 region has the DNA TGTGCCAGCAGCTTGTGGGTTTCGGATCAGCCCCAGCATTTT. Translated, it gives CASSLWVSDQPQHF.